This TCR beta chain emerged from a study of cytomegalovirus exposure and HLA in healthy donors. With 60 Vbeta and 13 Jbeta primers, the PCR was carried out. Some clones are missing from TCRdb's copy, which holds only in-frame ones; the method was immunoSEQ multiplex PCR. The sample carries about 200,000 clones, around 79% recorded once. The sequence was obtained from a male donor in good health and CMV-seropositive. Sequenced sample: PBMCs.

The CDR3 DNA reads TGTGCCAGTACACGACTAAGAGACACCGTCGGGGTTACCTATGGCTACACCTTC. It yields the protein CASTRLRDTVGVTYGYTF. The gene calls are TRBV19 and TRBJ1-2; D not certain. Germline V CDR1 and CDR2: LNHDA, SQIVND (reference sequence). This CDR3 is 18 amino acids long. Trimming stripped 7 bases from V and 4 bases from J, with 28 bases between.